The 24 T cell receptor beta chains presented below share a single source sample, sequenced in a study of T-cell reconstitution after alpha-beta-depleted transplantation in children. Molecular barcoding with unique molecular identifiers was used for the TCRbeta library. TCRdb itself ran the PCR reads through MiXCR, one entry per CDR3 protein. The sample lists fewer than 550,000 distinct CDR3 sequences, about 10% occurring once. The specimen was PBMCs, mostly from graft donor cells, collected 180 days after TCRalphabeta/CD19-depleted stem cell transplant. The receptors were sampled from a female patient aged 2-15 years who had a stem cell transplant for aplastic anemia, so the T cells may come from the graft donor.

The rearrangement links TRBV13 to TRBJ2-7; no definite D call. Germline lookup yields CDR1 PRHDT and CDR2 FYEKMQ (reference sequence). The V end lost 3 bases, the J end lost 6 bases, and 9 bases lay between the germline ends. CDR3 length: 12 residues. The CDR3 DNA reads TGTGCCAGCAGCTTCAGCCGAACCGAGCAGTACGTC. Translation gives CASSFSRTEQYV.

The chain uses TRBV20-1 and TRBJ1-1; 7 bases fit TRBD1. CDR3 size: 14 residues. J gave up 5 bases and V 0 bases, and 6 bases lay outside the gene matches. Germline CDR1 is DFQATT and CDR2 is SNEGSKA (reference sequence). The CDR3, as DNA: TGCAGTGCTAGAGATGGGGCAGGGGGAACTGAAGCTTTCTTT. This translates into CSARDGAGGTEAFF.

This clonotype was observed a few times. V is TRBV12-3 or TRBV12-4 and J is TRBJ2-1; 13 bases line up with TRBD2. The V gene end was trimmed by 7 bases and the J gene end by 9 bases; junction bases not matched to a gene: 9. This CDR3 spans 15 amino acids. CDR3 nucleotides: TGTGCCAGCATCCCACTAGCGGGAGGGCCACGTGAGCAGTTCTTC. Translation: CASIPLAGGPREQFF.

V is TRBV20-1 and J is TRBJ1-5; 8 bases align to TRBD1. The CDR3 extends over 18 amino acids. Germline loops: CDR1 DFQATT, CDR2 SNEGSKA (reference sequence). V trimming: 0 bases; J trimming: 5 bases; junction bases outside the gene matches: 15. This CDR3 reads CSARDIRTGGIFYQPQHF. As DNA, the CDR3 is TGCAGTGCTAGAGATATTAGAACAGGGGGGATTTTCTATCAGCCCCAGCATTTT.

This clonotype was seen repeatedly, ten times or more. J is TRBJ1-1 and V is TRBV5-1, with 7 nucleotides matching TRBD1. Germline loops: CDR1 SGHRS, CDR2 YFSETQ. The CDR3 spans 14 residues. J gave up 8 bases and V 1 base, and 8 bases lay outside the gene matches. DNA for the CDR3: TGCGCCAGCAGCTTGTTGTTACAGGGGCCCGAAGCTTTCTTT. It yields the protein CASSLLLQGPEAFF.

The chain has TRBV4-1 and TRBJ2-3, with TRBD2 identical over 7 bases. V trimming: 4 bases; J trimming: 3 bases; junction bases outside the gene matches: 13. CDR3 length: 17 residues. Germline assignment: CDR1 MGHRA and CDR2 YSYEKL. For the CDR3, the DNA is TGCGCCAGCAGCCCCCAGGGAGGGAGGGGCAAAACAGATACGCAGTATTTT. Amino acids: CASSPQGGRGKTDTQYF.

The rearrangement joins TRBV7-2 to TRBJ1-4; 8 nucleotides align to TRBD1. The germline CDR1 and CDR2 sequences are SGHTA and FQGNSA. CDR3 length: 12 amino acids. The V gene end was trimmed by 1 base and the J gene end by 13 bases; junction bases not matched to a gene: 2. This CDR3 reads CASSLGTGILFF. As DNA, the CDR3 is TGTGCCAGCAGCTTAGGGACAGGGATACTGTTTTTT.

This clonotype was detected only a few times. This rearrangement joins TRBV19 to TRBJ1-1, with D tentatively TRBD1 (6 bases). V lost 7 bases to trimming and J lost 6 bases, with 18 bases between them. This CDR3 has 14 amino acids. The germline CDR1 and CDR2 sequences are LNHDA and SQIVND (reference sequence). As DNA, the CDR3 is TGTGCCAGTACCGGAGGGAACAGGGAATCTGAAGCTTTCTTT. Translated, it gives CASTGGNRESEAFF.

This clonotype was detected only a few times. This chain connects TRBV11-1 to TRBJ2-7, with 7 bases that match TRBD2. There are 18 residues in the CDR3. In germline, CDR1 is SGHAT, CDR2 FQDESV (reference sequence). Losses at the gene ends were 5 bases for V and 3 bases for J; bases not matched to a gene: 19. CDR3 in amino acids: CASSKGTALAELNYEQYF. CDR3 DNA sequence: TGTGCCAGCAGCAAAGGCACTGCTCTAGCGGAACTAAACTACGAGCAGTACTTC.

This clonotype was counted only a few times. This chain joins TRBV5-1 and TRBJ1-3; D is undetermined. The length of the CDR3 is 16 residues. The germline gives CDR1 SGHRS, CDR2 YFSETQ. V dropped 0 bases and J dropped 0 bases, with 10 bases sitting between them. The CDR3 here is CASSLGQWSSGNTIYF. The CDR3 nucleotides read TGCGCCAGCAGCTTGGGACAATGGAGCTCTGGAAACACCATATATTTT. Combining the CDR3 with reference TRBV5-1 and TRBJ1-3 gives the whole variable domain KAGVTQTPRYLIKTRGQQVTLSCSPISGHRSVSWYQQTPGQGLQFLFEYFSETQRNKGNFPGRFSGRQFSNSRSEMNVSTLELGDSALYLCASSLGQWSSGNTIYFGEGSWLTVV.

The sample holds a few counts of this clonotype. The junction departs from germline at one end; a sequencing error may be responsible. V gene TRBV18 combines with J gene TRBJ2-6; D might be TRBD1 (5 bases). Looked up from germline, CDR1 is KGHSH and CDR2 is LQKENI. The CDR3 contains 17 residues. CDR3 coding DNA: TGTGCCAGCTCACCAATGAACCGGTACTCTGGGGCCAACGGCCTGACTTTC. Translated: CASSPMNRYSGANGLTF.

Comment on this clonotype: This may arise from a read error, as a much more abundant clone is one base away. This chain connects TRBV5-6 to TRBJ2-1, with TRBD2 identical over 10 bases. The CDR3 is 13 amino acids. Germline CDR1 SGHDT, CDR2 YYEEEE. Losses at the gene ends were 8 bases for V and 7 bases for J; bases not matched to a gene: 6. The CDR3 DNA reads as TGTGCCAGGAGCAGCGGGAGGGGGAATGAGCAGTTCTTC. It encodes CARSSGRGNEQFF.

In its sample, this clonotype was seen a few times. The genes are TRBV5-1 and TRBJ2-1; 12 nucleotides align to TRBD2. CDR3 length: 18 amino acids. V was pared by 4 bases and J by 2 bases, with 10 bases of the junction left unmatched. Germline CDR1 SGHRS, CDR2 YFSETQ. The CDR3 loop is CASSPSPWTSGTYNEQFF. DNA for the CDR3: TGCGCCAGCAGCCCCTCCCCCTGGACTAGCGGGACCTACAATGAGCAGTTCTTC.

The V call is TRBV20-1, the J call TRBJ2-1, with 13 bases identical to TRBD2. The CDR3 extends over 15 amino acids. V lost 2 bases, J lost 4 bases, and 2 bases stayed unmatched. CDR1 and CDR2 from the germline V gene are DFQATT and SNEGSKA (reference sequence). The CDR3 DNA reads as TGCAGTGCTAGACTACTAGCGGGAGGGTACAATGAGCAGTTCTTC. It yields the protein CSARLLAGGYNEQFF.

This clonotype was seen more than once but under ten times. This chain links TRBV3-1 with TRBJ2-2; D is uncertain. Trimming shortened V by 4 bases and J by 6 bases, and 9 bases separated the two germline ends. Germline CDR1 reads LGHDT; CDR2 reads YNNKEL (reference sequence). The CDR3 sequence is 13 residues long. The CDR3 DNA sequence: TGTGCCAGCAGCCCCGCTCAGGCCGGGGAGCTGTTTTTT. The encoded protein is CASSPAQAGELFF. The full variable domain, in which reference TRBV3-1 and TRBJ2-2 provide the parts outside the CDR3, is DTAVSQTPKYLVTQMGNDKSIKCEQNLGHDTMYWYKQDSKKFLKIMFSYNNKELIINETVPNRFSPKSPDKAHLNLHINSLELGDSAVYFCASSPAQAGELFFGEGSRLTVL.

The rearrangement joins TRBV7-2 to TRBJ2-1, with no clear D. CDR1 is SGHTA, CDR2 FQGNSA, per germline. CDR3 length equals 15 residues. Between the trimmed V and J ends, which lost 7 bases and 6 bases, there was a span of 19 bases. The CDR3 DNA follows: TGTGCCAGCACCAAAGGGCAAGGGAACCCCAATGAGCAGTTCTTC. Amino acids: CASTKGQGNPNEQFF.

The chain links TRBV9 to TRBJ2-7; D is possibly TRBD1 or TRBD2 (5 bases each). Germline V CDR1 and CDR2: SGDLS, YYNGEE. The CDR3 covers 10 residues. Trimming removed 10 bases from V and 5 bases from J, with 10 bases in between. CDR3 bases: TGTGCCGTTCGGGGCGACGAGCAGTACGTC. Translation: CAVRGDEQYV.

V usage is TRBV19 and J usage is TRBJ2-7, with 7 bases lining up with TRBD2. Trimming at V came to 2 bases and at J to 6 bases, leaving 10 bases not matched to a gene. Germline V gene sequence: CDR1 LNHDA, CDR2 SQIVND (reference sequence). This CDR3 spans 15 amino acids. The CDR3 sequence: CASSISLTSPTEQYF. The CDR3 DNA is TGTGCCAGTAGTATATCCCTGACTAGCCCGACCGAGCAGTACTTC.

The chain couples TRBV2 to TRBJ2-7; 7 positions match TRBD2. This CDR3 is built from 16 residues. CDR1 is SNHLY and CDR2 is FYNNEI in the germline V gene. J was trimmed by 1 base and V by 7 bases; bases with no gene match: 13. The CDR3 bases are TGTGCCAGCAACATTGAACTAAATAGCGGGTCCTACGAGCAGTACTTC. This encodes CASNIELNSGSYEQYF.

V usage is TRBV20-1 and J usage is TRBJ2-2; tentatively, D is TRBD2 (5 bases). The CDR3 loop spans 14 amino acids. CDR1 and CDR2 (germline): DFQATT, SNEGSKA (reference sequence). V shed 1 base and J shed 6 bases, with 12 bases lying between them. CDR3 amino acids: CSARAPRGAGELFF. The DNA of the CDR3 is TGCAGTGCTAGAGCTCCACGGGGAGCCGGGGAGCTGTTTTTT.

The chain combines TRBV5-1 with TRBJ2-7, with TRBD1 identical over 9 bases. Germline CDR1 SGHRS, CDR2 YFSETQ. The CDR3 is 18 amino acids. J lost 2 bases, V lost 0 bases, and 12 bases had no gene match. The CDR3 bases are TGCGCCAGCAGCTTGGGGACCGTCGGGACAGGGATTACCTACGAGCAGTACTTC. Encoded protein: CASSLGTVGTGITYEQYF.

The chain couples TRBV6-6 to TRBJ1-1, with a possible D match to TRBD1 (6 bases). V was cut by 5 bases and J by 4 bases, with 11 bases left in between. The CDR3 extends over 13 amino acids. Germline V lookup: CDR1 MNHNY, CDR2 SVGAGI (reference sequence). The CDR3 loop is CASSTGQITEAFF. The CDR3 DNA reads TGTGCCAGCAGTACCGGACAGATCACTGAAGCTTTCTTT.

This clonotype was detected a few times. The rearrangement joins TRBV27 to TRBJ2-3, with a tentative D call TRBD1 (6 bases). The CDR3 runs 14 residues. Germline V CDR1 and CDR2: MNHEY, SMNVEV (reference sequence). Trimming stripped 0 bases from V and 6 bases from J, with 10 bases between. The CDR3 nucleotides are TGTGCCAGCAGTTTATCGGCAGGGGTCGATACGCAGTATTTT. Amino acid sequence: CASSLSAGVDTQYF.

This clonotype was recorded a few times. This sequence joins TRBV7-3 and TRBJ2-1, with D perhaps matching TRBD2 (6 bases). Germline CDR1 SGHTA, CDR2 FQGTGA. This CDR3 contains 19 residues. Trimming left V 2 bases short and J 4 bases short, with 24 bases between. The CDR3 spells CASSLPSGGATEGYNEQFF. CDR3 DNA sequence: TGTGCCAGCAGCTTACCGTCCGGAGGGGCGACAGAAGGGTACAATGAGCAGTTCTTC. Full variable domain (outside the CDR3, taken from reference TRBV7-3 and TRBJ2-1): GAGVSQTPSNKVTEKGKYVELRCDPISGHTALYWYRQSLGQGPEFLIYFQGTGAADDSGLPNDRFFAVRPEGSVSTLKIQRTERGDSAVYLCASSLPSGGATEGYNEQFFGPGTRLTVL.